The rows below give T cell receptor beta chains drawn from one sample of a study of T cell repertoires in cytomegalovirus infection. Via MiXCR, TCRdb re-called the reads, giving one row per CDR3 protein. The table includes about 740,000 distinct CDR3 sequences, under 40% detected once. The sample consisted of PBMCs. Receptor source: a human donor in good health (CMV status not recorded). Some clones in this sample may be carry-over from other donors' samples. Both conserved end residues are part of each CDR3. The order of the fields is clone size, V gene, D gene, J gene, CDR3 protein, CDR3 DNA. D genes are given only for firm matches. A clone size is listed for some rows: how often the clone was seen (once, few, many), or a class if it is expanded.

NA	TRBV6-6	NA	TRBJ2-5	CAISDRMETQYF	TGTGCCATCAGTGACAGGATGGAGACCCAGTACTTC
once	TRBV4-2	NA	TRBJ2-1	CASSQGVGYNEQFF	TGTGCCAGCAGCCAAGGGGTCGGCTACAATGAGCAGTTCTTC
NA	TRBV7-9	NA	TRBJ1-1	CASSLWGHTEAFF	TGTGCCAGCAGCTTATGGGGGCACACTGAAGCTTTCTTT
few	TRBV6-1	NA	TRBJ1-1	CASTTYLPGLGEAFF	TGTGCCAGCACTACTTACCTGCCAGGGTTAGGGGAAGCTTTCTTT
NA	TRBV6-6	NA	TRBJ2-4	CASSKDLAKNIQYF	TGTGCCAGCAGTAAGGACCTAGCCAAAAACATTCAGTACTTC
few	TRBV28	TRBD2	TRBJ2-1	CASRGGRVGRGSYNEQFF	TGTGCCAGCAGGGGCGGGAGGGTAGGGAGGGGCTCCTACAATGAGCAGTTCTTC
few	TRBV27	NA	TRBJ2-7	CASSHQQTGLSSYEQYF	TGTGCCAGCAGCCACCAACAGACAGGTTTGTCCTCCTACGAGCAGTACTTC
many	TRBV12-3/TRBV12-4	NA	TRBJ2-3	CASSRVHEGTDTQYF	TGTGCCAGCAGTCGCGTACATGAGGGCACAGATACGCAGTATTTT
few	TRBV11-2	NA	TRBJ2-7	CASSLIGGPYEQYF	TGTGCCAGCAGCTTAATTGGGGGCCCCTACGAGCAGTACTTC
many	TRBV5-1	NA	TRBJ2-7	CASSLRETYEQYF	TGCGCCAGCAGCTTGAGGGAGACCTACGAGCAGTACTTC
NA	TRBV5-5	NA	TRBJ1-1	CASASGIRYTEAFF	TGTGCCAGCGCCTCGGGGATTCGATACACTGAAGCTTTCTTT
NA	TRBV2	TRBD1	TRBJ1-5	CASRENRGHNQPQHF	TGTGCCAGCAGGGAGAACAGGGGTCACAATCAGCCCCAGCATTTT
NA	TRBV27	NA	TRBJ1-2	CASSPTAGVLLYGYTF	TGTGCCAGCAGCCCTACCGCAGGGGTCCTACTATATGGCTACACCTTC
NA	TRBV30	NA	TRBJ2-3	CAWSAHGVSTDTQYF	TGTGCCTGGAGTGCGCACGGGGTTAGCACAGATACGCAGTATTTT
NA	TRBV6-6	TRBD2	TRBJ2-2	CASSSSGGPNTGELFF	TGTGCCAGCAGCTCTAGCGGGGGGCCGAACACCGGGGAGCTGTTTTTT
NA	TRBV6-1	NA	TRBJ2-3	CASREPGVSTDTQYF	TGTGCCAGCAGAGAACCAGGGGTTAGCACAGATACGCAGTATTTT
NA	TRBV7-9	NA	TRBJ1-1	CASTPAGTSNTEAFF	TGTGCCAGCACTCCTGCCGGGACATCGAACACTGAAGCTTTCTTT
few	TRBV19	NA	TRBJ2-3	CASSAGQSTDTQYF	TGTGCCAGTAGTGCCGGACAGAGCACAGATACGCAGTATTTT
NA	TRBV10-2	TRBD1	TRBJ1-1	CASQNTGGVTEAFF	TGCGCCAGCCAAAATACAGGGGGCGTCACTGAAGCTTTCTTT
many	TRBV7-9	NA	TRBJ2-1	CASSFRDIGTNEQFF	TGTGCCAGCAGCTTTCGGGACATAGGTACCAATGAGCAGTTCTTC
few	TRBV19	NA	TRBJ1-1	CASNPRQPNTEAFF	TGTGCCAGTAATCCACGGCAACCGAACACTGAAGCTTTCTTT
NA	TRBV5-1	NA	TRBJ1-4	CASSLTGYATNEKLFF	TGCGCCAGCAGCTTGACAGGTTATGCAACTAATGAAAAACTGTTTTTT
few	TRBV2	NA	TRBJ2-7	CASSEASSNRDEQYF	TGTGCCAGCAGTGAAGCCTCTTCCAACAGGGACGAGCAGTACTTC
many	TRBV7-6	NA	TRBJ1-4	CASSPGGVFLLTNEKLFF	TGTGCCAGCAGCCCAGGCGGAGTGTTTCTCTTAACTAATGAAAAACTGTTTTTT
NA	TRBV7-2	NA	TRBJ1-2	CASSLGGREDYDYTF	TGTGCCAGCAGCTTAGGTGGCAGGGAAGACTATGACTACACCTTC
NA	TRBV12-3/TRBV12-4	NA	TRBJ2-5	CASSLHLTDRETQYF	TGTGCCAGCAGTTTACACTTAACCGACAGAGAGACCCAGTACTTC
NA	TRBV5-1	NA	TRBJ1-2	CASSLGGSSGYGYTF	TGCGCCAGCAGCTTGGGCGGTTCGTCGGGGTATGGCTACACCTTC
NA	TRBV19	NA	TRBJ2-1	CASNYWTSSYNEQFF	TGTGCCAGTAACTACTGGACCTCCTCCTACAATGAGCAGTTCTTC
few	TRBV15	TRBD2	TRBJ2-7	CATSGGGFSYEQYF	TGTGCCACCAGCGGCGGGGGGTTCTCCTACGAGCAGTACTTC
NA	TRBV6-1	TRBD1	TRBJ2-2	CASDPGQGTGELFF	TGTGCCAGCGATCCGGGACAGGGTACCGGGGAGCTGTTTTTT
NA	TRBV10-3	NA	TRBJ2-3	CAISARKTGTSTDTQYF	TGTGCCATCAGTGCACGGAAAACCGGGACTAGCACAGATACGCAGTATTTT
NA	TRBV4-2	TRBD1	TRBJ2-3	CASSPWGDRGTDTQYF	TGTGCCAGCAGCCCCTGGGGGGACAGGGGTACAGATACGCAGTATTTT
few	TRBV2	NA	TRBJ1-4	CASSSGSANEKLFF	TGTGCCAGCAGTTCTGGCTCGGCTAATGAAAAACTGTTTTTT
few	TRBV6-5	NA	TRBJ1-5	CAVGGVGVNQPQHF	TGTGCCGTCGGGGGGGTGGGGGTCAATCAGCCCCAGCATTTT
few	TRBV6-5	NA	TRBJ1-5	CAARGGGNQPQHF	TGCGCGGCTAGGGGTGGCGGCAATCAGCCCCAGCATTTT
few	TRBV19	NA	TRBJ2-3	CATKSYTDTQYF	TGTGCCACCAAATCCTACACAGATACGCAGTATTTT
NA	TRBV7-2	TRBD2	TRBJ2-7	CASSLGREAGGEPYF	TGTGCCAGCAGCTTAGGTAGAGAGGCGGGAGGGGAGCCGTACTTC
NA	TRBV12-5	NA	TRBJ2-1	CASGLVLGSTYNEQFF	TGTGCTAGTGGTTTGGTGCTAGGGTCGACCTACAATGAGCAGTTCTTC
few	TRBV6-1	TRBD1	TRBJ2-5	CASSDDRVSQETQYF	TGTGCCAGCAGTGACGACAGGGTGAGCCAAGAGACCCAGTACTTC
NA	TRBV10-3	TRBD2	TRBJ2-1	CAISDTSGRVAPYNEQFF	TGTGCCATCAGCGACACTAGCGGGAGGGTTGCGCCCTACAATGAGCAGTTCTTC
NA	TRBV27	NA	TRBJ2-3	CASSLGTYDTQYF	TGTGCCAGCAGTTTAGGGACCTACGATACGCAGTATTTT
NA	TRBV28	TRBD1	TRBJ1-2	CASSPGDRFSDYGYTF	TGTGCCAGCAGTCCAGGGGACAGGTTTAGCGACTATGGCTACACCTTC
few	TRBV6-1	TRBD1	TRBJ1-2	CASSPRRTGDYGYTF	TGTGCCAGCAGCCCGAGGAGGACAGGGGACTATGGCTACACCTTC
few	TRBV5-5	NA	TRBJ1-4	CASTIGGLNEKLFF	TGTGCCAGCACCATCGGGGGGCTTAATGAAAAACTGTTTTTT
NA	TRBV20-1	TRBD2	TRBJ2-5	CSASIAGIGETHYF	TGCAGTGCTAGTATAGCGGGAATTGGAGAGACCCATTACTTC